This is a list of T cell receptor beta chains from one sample in a study of identical twins. MiXCR, run by TCRdb on the 5' RACE reads, gives a single entry per CDR3 protein. The sample shows 400,000 to 550,000 distinct CDR3 sequences, under 25% of them seen only once. The sample also formed part of further work on T cells expressing NK-cell markers.

Sequencing used CD4+ T cells sorted from blood. These receptor sequences come from a young woman in good health. The CDR3 runs from the conserved cysteine through the conserved F or W. D genes are given only for firm matches. Size tells how often a clone was seen (once, few, many) or the class of an expanded clone, and some rows leave it out.

J,V,D,length,size,DNA,CDR3
TRBJ2-5,TRBV12-5,TRBD2,14,few,TGTGCTAGTGGTTTGGGCGGGAGCGTTGAGACCCAGTACTTC,CASGLGGSVETQYF
TRBJ1-1,TRBV7-8,-,14,-,TGTGCCAGCACCCCTGTGGACAGGAACACTGAAGCTTTCTTT,CASTPVDRNTEAFF
TRBJ1-2,TRBV5-1,-,11,-,TGCGCCATCAAGGGTTCTCGAGGCTACACCTTC,CAIKGSRGYTF
TRBJ2-7,TRBV5-1,-,14,-,TGCGCCAGCAGCCCCAGCGGGACAAACTACGAGCAGTACTTC,CASSPSGTNYEQYF
TRBJ2-7,TRBV5-1,-,15,-,TGCGCCAGCAGCTTGGGAGGGATTTTGGGCCACGAGCAGTACTTC,CASSLGGILGHEQYF
TRBJ1-2,TRBV12-3/TRBV12-4,TRBD1,16,-,TGTGCCAGCACCAGGGGACAGCGACTCCTACGCTATGGCTACACCTTC,CASTRGQRLLRYGYTF
TRBJ2-1,TRBV7-2,-,16,-,TGTGCCAGCAGCTTATCTTTCGCGGCCCTCTACAATGAGCAGTTCTTC,CASSLSFAALYNEQFF
TRBJ2-7,TRBV4-2,TRBD1,14,-,TGTGCCAGCAGTAGGGGACAGGGGCTCTACGAGCAGTACTTC,CASSRGQGLYEQYF
TRBJ2-4,TRBV6-2/TRBV6-3,TRBD2,21,-,TGTGCCAGCAGTTACCCCACGACTAGCGGGAGGGCCGAGAAAGCCAAAAACATTCAGTACTTC,CASSYPTTSGRAEKAKNIQYF
TRBJ2-2,TRBV12-5,TRBD2,15,-,TGTGCTAGTGGCCAAGGACTAGTTGAGGCCGGGGAGCTGTTTTTT,CASGQGLVEAGELFF
TRBJ2-3,TRBV4-2,-,13,many,TGTGCCAGCAGCCAAGTTACGGAAGATACGCAGTATTTT,CASSQVTEDTQYF
TRBJ2-3,TRBV29-1,-,13,few,TGCAGCGTTGTTTTCGACAGCACAGATACGCAGTATTTT,CSVVFDSTDTQYF
TRBJ2-2,TRBV5-1,-,14,-,TGCGCCAGCAGCCTTATTACAACCACCGGGGAGCTGTTTTTT,CASSLITTTGELFF
TRBJ2-1,TRBV7-2,TRBD1,16,few,TGTGCCAGCTCCCGGGGATACCTACCCAGGGGGAATGAGCAGTTCTTC,CASSRGYLPRGNEQFF
TRBJ2-5,TRBV20-1,-,11,-,TGCAGTGCTAGAGCAGTAAAAGCCCAGTACTTC,CSARAVKAQYF
TRBJ2-3,TRBV7-2,TRBD1,15,-,TGTGCCAGCAGCTACGGGACAGGGGGAAGCGATACGCAGTATTTT,CASSYGTGGSDTQYF
TRBJ2-3,TRBV30,TRBD2,16,few,TGTGCCTGGAGTGTCGCGACTAGCGGGATCACAGATACGCAGTATTTT,CAWSVATSGITDTQYF
TRBJ2-2,TRBV20-1,-,13,-,TGCAGTGCTAGTACTAGATTAACCGGGGAGCTGTTTTTT,CSASTRLTGELFF
TRBJ2-3,TRBV2,TRBD1,15,-,TGTGCCAGCAAAGCAGGACAGGACTCCCCAGATACGCAGTATTTT,CASKAGQDSPDTQYF
TRBJ2-2,TRBV20-1,-,14,-,TGCAGTGCTAGAGACGGACCCACTGGCGGGGAGCTGTTTTTT,CSARDGPTGGELFF
TRBJ1-1,TRBV5-1,-,15,few,TGCGCCAGCAGCTTGGGTGTGGGCGGCGGACGTGAAGCTTTCTTT,CASSLGVGGGREAFF
TRBJ1-2,TRBV12-3/TRBV12-4,-,13,many,TGTGCCAGCAGTGAACTCTCGGGGGGTGGCTACACCTTC,CASSELSGGGYTF
TRBJ2-3,TRBV5-1,-,15,many,TGCGCCAGCAAAGAGGGAATAGGGAGCACAGATACGCAGTATTTT,CASKEGIGSTDTQYF
TRBJ2-1,TRBV6-2/TRBV6-3,-,12,-,TGTGCCAGCGGGCGGAGTTACAATGAGCAGTTCTTC,CASGRSYNEQFF
TRBJ1-2,TRBV5-1,-,13,-,TGCGCCAGCAGCAGCGGGGTTTATGAAATTAACACCTTC,CASSSGVYEINTF
TRBJ2-5,TRBV25-1,TRBD2,15,-,TGTGCCAGCAGTGCGTCGGGAGGCCCCCAAGAGACCCAGTACTTC,CASSASGGPQETQYF
TRBJ2-2,TRBV5-1,-,16,-,TGCGCCAGCAGCTTGGCCAGCACCATCAACACCGGGGAGCTGTTTTTT,CASSLASTINTGELFF
TRBJ2-1,TRBV5-6,TRBD2,14,many,TGTGCCAGCAGCTTAAGACTAGCGCGCAATGAGCAGTTCTTC,CASSLRLARNEQFF
TRBJ2-7,TRBV10-3,TRBD1,12,once,TGTGCCATCAGTAAGTTTGGGACAGAGGGGTACTTC,CAISKFGTEGYF
TRBJ1-6,TRBV6-5,-,14,few,TGTGCCAGCAGTTTTCAGATCTATAATTCACCCCTCCACTTT,CASSFQIYNSPLHF
TRBJ2-1,TRBV20-1,TRBD2,18,-,TGCAGTGCTACGAGGGGGGGACTAGCGGGGAGAATCTACAATGAGCAGTTCTTC,CSATRGGLAGRIYNEQFF
TRBJ2-1,TRBV24-1,TRBD2,16,-,TGTGCCACCAGTGATTCTGGGAGGGCCCTATCGAATGAGCAGTTCTTC,CATSDSGRALSNEQFF
TRBJ2-7,TRBV7-9,TRBD1,14,-,TGTGCCAGCAGCTTAGTGGTAGGGACAGACGAGCAGTACTTC,CASSLVVGTDEQYF
TRBJ2-7,TRBV4-3,TRBD2,16,few,TGCGCCAGCAGCCACACGTTACTAGCGGGAGGCGGGGAGCAGTACTTC,CASSHTLLAGGGEQYF
TRBJ2-5,TRBV3-1,-,16,-,TGTGCCAGCAGCCGTAACCTAGGGACTGGCCAAGAGACCCAGTACTTC,CASSRNLGTGQETQYF
TRBJ1-2,TRBV20-1,-,12,few,TGCAGTGCTAGGACTCCTAACTATGGCTACACCTTC,CSARTPNYGYTF
TRBJ1-5,TRBV18,-,14,-,TGTGCCAGCTCACCACAGGGGAGGGATCAGCCCCAGCATTTT,CASSPQGRDQPQHF
TRBJ2-5,TRBV20-1,-,13,-,TGCAGTGCTAGCGGGGTACTACAAGAGACCCAGTACTTC,CSASGVLQETQYF
TRBJ2-7,TRBV20-1,-,11,many,TGCAGTCCCAGGGACTCCTACGAGCAGTACTTC,CSPRDSYEQYF
TRBJ1-4,TRBV6-5,-,15,few,TGTGCCAGCAGTTCCCAGACAGGAAGAAATGAAAAACTGTTTTTT,CASSSQTGRNEKLFF
TRBJ1-5,TRBV25-1,-,14,-,TGTGCCAGCAGTGATGGACAGCCCAATCAGCCCCAGCATTTT,CASSDGQPNQPQHF
TRBJ2-1,TRBV6-5,-,13,-,TGTGCCAGCAGTTACGATGGATGGAATGAGCAGTTCTTC,CASSYDGWNEQFF
TRBJ2-1,TRBV20-1,-,11,few,TGCAGTGCCACAACCGGCGGGGAGCAGTTCTTC,CSATTGGEQFF
TRBJ2-3,TRBV12-3/TRBV12-4,TRBD2,15,-,TGTGCCAGCAGTTCTCAGACTAGCCCGGCTAGTACGCAGTATTTT,CASSSQTSPASTQYF
TRBJ1-2,TRBV20-1,TRBD1,13,few,TGCAGTGCTAGGGCGGGACAGACCTATGGCTACACCTTC,CSARAGQTYGYTF
TRBJ1-5,TRBV4-1,-,13,-,TGCGCCAGCAGCCAGATTGTCGATCAGCCCCAGCATTTT,CASSQIVDQPQHF
TRBJ2-3,TRBV12-3/TRBV12-4,TRBD1,15,many,TGTGCCAGCAGTCCACAGGGGGCTGGCACAGATACGCAGTATTTT,CASSPQGAGTDTQYF
TRBJ1-1,TRBV20-1,-,13,many,TGCAGAGCCTTTACAGGAATGAGGACTGAAGCTTTCTTT,CRAFTGMRTEAFF
TRBJ1-1,TRBV20-1,TRBD1,14,-,TGCAGTGCTCGATGGGACAGGGTTGGCACTGAAGCTTTCTTT,CSARWDRVGTEAFF